This TCR beta chain was recorded in a study of patients and donors after allogeneic stem cell transplantation. Germline V CDR1 and CDR2: MNHEY, SVGAGI. The CDR3 contains 15 residues. Trimming removed 4 bases at V and 4 bases at J, with 16 bases between. TCRdb re-called the RT-PCR reads with MiXCR, one entry per CDR3 protein. Of tens of thousands of distinct CDR3 sequences detected, over 6.5% appear once; the ten largest clones hold about 35%. The chain combines TRBV6-5 with TRBJ2-5, with a weak D call TRBD1 (5 bases). The origin of this receptor is a human donor who was either an allogeneic HSCT recipient or a stem cell or donor lymphocyte infusion donor (not recorded which). It is not recorded whose cells these are; they may come from a transplant donor. Sequencing was carried out using blood, either unsorted or a sorted T cell fraction (not recorded which). The CDR3 reads CASSFTLQGRETQYF. As DNA, the CDR3 is TGTGCCAGCAGTTTTACTCTCCAGGGAAGAGAGACCCAGTACTTC.